One sample yielded the 23 T cell receptor beta chains listed below, sequenced in a study of T cells in Graves' hyperthyroidism and ophthalmopathy. TCR beta CDR3 region amplification was performed from RNA transcripts. With the HTBI primer set, the TCR CDR3 went through a first round of RT-PCR. From the multiplex PCR reads, TCRdb called clonotypes with MiXCR, one entry per CDR3 protein. The profile shows 400,000 to 550,000 distinct CDR3 sequences, 14% of them singletons. What was sequenced was blood. The source is a woman between 18 and 29 years old with Graves' hyperthyroidism.

The gene calls are TRBV19 and TRBJ1-5, with D perhaps TRBD1 (6 bases). Germline lookup yields CDR1 LNHDA and CDR2 SQIVND (reference sequence). The CDR3 sequence is 14 residues long. The germline V and J ends were trimmed by 3 bases and 6 bases, with 12 bases remaining between them. The CDR3 nucleotides read TGTGCCAGTAGTATGGGGGCAGGGGTTCAGCCCCAGCATTTT. As protein: CASSMGAGVQPQHF.

In this sample, this clonotype turned up many times. The J gene is TRBJ1-2, the V gene TRBV6-1; TRBD1 might be the D (6 bases). Per the germline V gene, CDR1 is MNHNS and CDR2 is SASEGT. Trimming cost V 0 bases and J 0 bases, with 11 bases left between them. This CDR3 comprises 16 residues. The chain's CDR3 is CASSEARGGPNYGYTF. The CDR3 DNA is TGTGCCAGCAGTGAAGCTCGGGGGGGCCCTAACTATGGCTACACCTTC.

This clonotype was seen many times. The chain links TRBV2 to TRBJ2-6; 7 bases fit TRBD1. V lost 7 bases to trimming and J lost 4 bases; unmatched junction nucleotides: 7. CDR1 is SNHLY, CDR2 FYNNEI, per germline. The CDR3 has 15 residues. Here the CDR3 DNA reads TGTGCCAGCATCTCACAGGGGTTGGGGGCCAACGTCCTGACTTTC. Amino acids: CASISQGLGANVLTF.

This clonotype appeared many times. The V gene is TRBV7-9, the J gene TRBJ1-3; 8 positions match TRBD1. Germline V gives CDR1 SEHNR, CDR2 FQNEAQ (reference sequence). V lost 5 bases, J lost 4 bases, and 7 bases stayed unmatched. The CDR3 totals 15 residues. CDR3 coding DNA: TGTGCCAGCAGCCCACGGACAGGGAAGGGAAACACCATATATTTT. The encoded protein is CASSPRTGKGNTIYF.

This clonotype showed up many times. CDR3 nucleotide sequence: TGTGCCAGTAGTACCCGATCCTACAATGAGCAGTTCTTC. Translation: CASSTRSYNEQFF. The chain couples TRBV19 to TRBJ2-1; D unresolved. Between the trimmed V and J ends, which lost 4 bases and 1 base, there was a span of 5 bases. Germline V lookup: CDR1 LNHDA, CDR2 SQIVND (reference sequence). The CDR3 contains 13 residues.

This clonotype was observed at least ten times. The chain is built from TRBV7-8 and TRBJ1-4; no definite D call. Trimming removed 2 bases at V and 8 bases at J, with 9 bases between. Germline loops: CDR1 SGHVS, CDR2 FQNEAQ. This CDR3 has 13 residues. In DNA, the CDR3 is TGTGCCAGCAGCTTACGGCCGGGAGAAAAACTGTTTTTT. Protein product: CASSLRPGEKLFF.

This clonotype was seen repeatedly, ten times or more. V is TRBV12-3 or TRBV12-4 and J is TRBJ2-5; D not resolved. The CDR3 sequence is 14 residues long. Trimming cost V 7 bases and J 5 bases, with 17 bases left between them. The CDR3 is CASTPGAVRETQYF. The DNA for the CDR3 is TGTGCCAGCACCCCCGGAGCTGTCAGGGAGACCCAGTACTTC.

On this clonotype: A read error is possible here, since a much larger clone lies one base away. This rearrangement joins TRBV10-3 to TRBJ2-7; D is perhaps TRBD2 (5 bases). Germline CDR1 is ENHRY and CDR2 is SYGVKD. Trimming took off 11 bases at V and 0 bases at J, with 17 bases between the two ends. The CDR3 consists of 14 residues. CDR3 loop: CAARASRSSYEQYF. CDR3 DNA sequence: TGTGCCGCGCGGGCTAGCCGGAGCTCCTACGAGCAGTACTTC.

This clonotype was seen many times. The V gene is TRBV20-1, the J gene TRBJ2-1, with D possibly called TRBD1 or TRBD2 (5 bases each). V shed 3 bases and J shed 0 bases, with 12 bases lying between them. The CDR3 extends over 15 amino acids. Germline V gene data show CDR1 as DFQATT and CDR2 as SNEGSKA (reference sequence). For the CDR3, the DNA is TGCAGTGCTAGCGGGGACGGAAGCTCCTACAATGAGCAGTTCTTC. This sequence encodes CSASGDGSSYNEQFF.

This clonotype came up a few times. This chain links TRBV29-1 with TRBJ2-3, with D maybe TRBD2 (5 bases). Germline V gene data show CDR1 as SQVTM and CDR2 as ANQGSEA. CDR3 size: 11 residues. Trimming left V 6 bases short and J 5 bases short, with 9 bases between. CDR3 region: CSVRGVDTQYF. CDR3 nucleotides: TGCAGCGTCCGGGGTGTAGATACGCAGTATTTT.

This clonotype has ten or more counts. The gene calls are TRBV24-1 and TRBJ2-7, with unresolved D. The CDR3 sequence is 15 residues long. The V end was cut by 1 base, the J end by 0 bases, with 9 bases between. CDR1 and CDR2 (germline): KGHDR, SFDVKD. CDR3: CATSDLDGLSYEQYF. CDR3 in DNA: TGTGCCACCAGTGATTTAGACGGTCTCTCCTACGAGCAGTACTTC.

This clonotype was recorded many times. The J gene is TRBJ2-1, the V gene TRBV3-1, with D possibly matching TRBD1 (6 bases). V was shortened by 1 base and J by 0 bases, with 10 bases between the two germline ends. CDR3 size: 16 residues. CDR1 is LGHDT, CDR2 YNNKEL, per germline (reference sequence). In DNA form, the CDR3 reads TGTGCCAGCAGCCAAGTCCAAGGGGGCTCCTACAATGAGCAGTTCTTC. Protein sequence: CASSQVQGGSYNEQFF.

Ten or more counts support this clonotype. The gene calls are TRBV20-1 and TRBJ1-5, with D possibly matching TRBD1 (6 bases). Deletions cut 1 base from V and 3 bases from J, with 13 bases between. From germline, CDR1 is DFQATT and CDR2 SNEGSKA (reference sequence). The CDR3 loop spans 15 amino acids. This CDR3 reads CSARAPGQNNQPQHF. CDR3 coding DNA: TGCAGTGCTAGAGCGCCAGGACAGAACAATCAGCCCCAGCATTTT.

Turning to this clonotype: This may arise from a read error, as a much more abundant clone is one base away. The chain uses TRBV30 and TRBJ2-1; 7 positions match TRBD1. With 5 bases clipped from V and 5 bases from J, the junction kept 9 bases outside the gene matches. The CDR3 has 14 amino acids. Looked up from germline, CDR1 is GTSNPN and CDR2 is SVGIG (reference sequence). The CDR3: CAWSTGSTDNEQFF. CDR3 nucleotide sequence: TGTGCCTGGTCGACAGGGTCCACAGACAATGAGCAGTTCTTC.

In this sample, this clonotype turned up many times. CDR3 bases: TGTGCCATCAGTGAGTCTAAAGCGGGAGGTTACAATGAGCAGTTCTTC. This translates into CAISESKAGGYNEQFF. V usage is TRBV10-3 and J usage is TRBJ2-1; 9 bases match TRBD2. Losses at the gene ends were 0 bases for V and 4 bases for J; bases not matched to a gene: 4. The germline CDR1 and CDR2 sequences are ENHRY and SYGVKD. The CDR3 runs 16 residues.

J is TRBJ1-5 and V is TRBV4-1, with D uncertain. V lost 0 bases and J lost 0, with 12 bases in between. The CDR3 runs to 17 residues. Germline lookup yields CDR1 MGHRA and CDR2 YSYEKL. In nucleotides, the CDR3 is TGCGCCAGCAGCCAAGAAAGGGCCCAAGGTAGCAATCAGCCCCAGCATTTT. Translation gives CASSQERAQGSNQPQHF.

This clonotype was seen many times. The V call is TRBV12-3 or TRBV12-4, the J call TRBJ2-5; D is unclear. The V end was cut by 3 bases, the J end by 4 bases, with 3 bases between. The CDR3 has 11 residues. The CDR3 bases are TGTGCCAGCAGTTTTATAGAGACCCAGTACTTC. Translating gives CASSFIETQYF.

The table lists this clonotype with a few counts. This rearrangement joins TRBV2 to TRBJ1-2; D is uncertain. The CDR3 length is 10 residues. V was trimmed by 5 bases and J by 8 bases, leaving 6 bases between them. Germline values: CDR1 SNHLY, CDR2 FYNNEI. Written as DNA, the CDR3 is TGTGCCAGCAGTTGGAGGGGCTACACCTTC. It codes for CASSWRGYTF.

This chain joins TRBV4-1 and TRBJ2-5; 9 bases map to TRBD2. The closer fit of TRBJ2-1 to the DNA end suggests the J call may be wrong. This CDR3 spans 13 amino acids. The germline CDR1 and CDR2 sequences are MGHRA and YSYEKL. The CDR3 here is CASSQMGLAPQFF. CDR3 bases: TGCGCCAGCAGCCAAATGGGACTAGCCCCCCAGTTCTTC.

This clonotype was seen at least ten times. CDR3 DNA sequence: TGTGCCAGCAGTTTAGCAGCGGGAGCGGGCGAGCAGTACTTC. It is translated as CASSLAAGAGEQYF. This chain uses TRBV12-3 or TRBV12-4 with TRBJ2-7, with TRBD2 identical over 8 bases. V was clipped by 0 bases and J by 6 bases; unmatched bases: 4. This CDR3 has 14 amino acids.

This clonotype was detected only a few times. The chain carries TRBV24-1 and TRBJ2-7, with 10 bases fitting TRBD1. The V and J ends lost 3 bases and 2 bases, in that order; junction bases with no gene match: 3. This CDR3 has 15 residues. CDR1 and CDR2 (germline): KGHDR, SFDVKD. The DNA for the CDR3 is TGTGCCACCAGTGATCGCGGGACAGGGGCCTACGAGCAGTACTTC. Translated, it gives CATSDRGTGAYEQYF.

About this clonotype itself: A read error may be the cause here, since a much bigger clone is one base away. The chain uses TRBV20-1 and TRBJ2-2; the match to TRBD2 covers 7 bases. Germline V lookup: CDR1 DFQATT, CDR2 SNEGSKA (reference sequence). CDR3 size: 17 residues. CDR3 in DNA: TGCAGTGCTGGAGATCCAGTCGGGAGGCTGAACACCGGGGAGCTGTTTTTT. Protein: CSAGDPVGRLNTGELFF.

This clonotype appeared many times. Here the CDR3 reads CSARDWQGDTIYF. CDR3 sequence (DNA): TGCAGTGCTAGAGATTGGCAGGGGGACACCATATATTTT. The V and J genes are TRBV20-1 and TRBJ1-3, with 7 nucleotides matching TRBD1. Germline lookup yields CDR1 DFQATT and CDR2 SNEGSKA (reference sequence). CDR3 length: 13 amino acids. V shed 0 bases and J 8 bases; nucleotides not matched to a gene: 4.